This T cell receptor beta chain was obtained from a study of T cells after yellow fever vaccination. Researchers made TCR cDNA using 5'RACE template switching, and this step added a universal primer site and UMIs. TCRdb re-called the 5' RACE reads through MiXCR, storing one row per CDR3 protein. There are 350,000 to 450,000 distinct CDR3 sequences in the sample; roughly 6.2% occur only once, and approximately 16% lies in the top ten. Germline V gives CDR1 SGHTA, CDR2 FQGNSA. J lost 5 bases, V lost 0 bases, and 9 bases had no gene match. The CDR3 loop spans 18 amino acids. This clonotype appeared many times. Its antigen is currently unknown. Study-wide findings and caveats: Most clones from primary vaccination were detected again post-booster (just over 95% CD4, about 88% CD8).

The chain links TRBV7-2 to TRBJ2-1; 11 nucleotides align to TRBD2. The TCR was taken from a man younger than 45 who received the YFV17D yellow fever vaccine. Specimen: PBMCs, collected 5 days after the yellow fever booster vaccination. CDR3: CASSLALTSGSWDNEQFF. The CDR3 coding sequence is TGTGCCAGCAGCTTAGCGCTTACTAGCGGGAGTTGGGACAATGAGCAGTTCTTC.